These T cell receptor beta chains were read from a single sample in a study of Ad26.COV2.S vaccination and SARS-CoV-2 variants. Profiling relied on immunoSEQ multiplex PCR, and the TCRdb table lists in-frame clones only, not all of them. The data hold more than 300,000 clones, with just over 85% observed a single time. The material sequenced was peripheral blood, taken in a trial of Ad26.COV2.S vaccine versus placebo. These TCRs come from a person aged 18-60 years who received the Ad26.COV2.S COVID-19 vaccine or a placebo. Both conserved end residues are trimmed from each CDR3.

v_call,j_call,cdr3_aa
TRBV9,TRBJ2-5,ASSVGASGQETQY
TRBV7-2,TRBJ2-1,ASSQDWGAQF
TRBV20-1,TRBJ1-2,SARENYGYT
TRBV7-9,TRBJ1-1,ASSPPTGTEAF
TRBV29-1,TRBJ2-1,SVVGGVVDYNEQF
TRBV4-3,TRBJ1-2,ASSQDQVQGNGYT
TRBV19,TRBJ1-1,ATWTGWNTEAF
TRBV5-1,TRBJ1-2,ASRVQGGLANYGYT
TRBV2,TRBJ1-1,ASTRDRAMNTEAF
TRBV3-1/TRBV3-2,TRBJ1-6,ASSRQGFNSPLH